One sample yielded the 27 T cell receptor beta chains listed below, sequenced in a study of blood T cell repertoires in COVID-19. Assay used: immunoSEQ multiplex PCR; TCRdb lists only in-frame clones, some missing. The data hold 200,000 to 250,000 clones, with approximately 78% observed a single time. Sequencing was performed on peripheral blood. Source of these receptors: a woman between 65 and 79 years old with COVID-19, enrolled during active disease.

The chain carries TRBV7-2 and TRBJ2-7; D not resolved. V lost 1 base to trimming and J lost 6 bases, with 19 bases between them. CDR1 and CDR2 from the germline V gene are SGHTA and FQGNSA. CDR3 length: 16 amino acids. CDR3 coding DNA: TGTGCCAGCAGCTTAGAGAGCTCCCCTGCGTGGTCCGAGCAGTACTTC. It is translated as CASSLESSPAWSEQYF.

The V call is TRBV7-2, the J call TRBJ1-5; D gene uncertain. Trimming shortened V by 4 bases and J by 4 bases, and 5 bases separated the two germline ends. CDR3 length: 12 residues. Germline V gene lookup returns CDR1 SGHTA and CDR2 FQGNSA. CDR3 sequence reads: CASSSPNQPQHF. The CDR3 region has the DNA TGTGCCAGCAGCTCCCCTAATCAGCCCCAGCATTTT.

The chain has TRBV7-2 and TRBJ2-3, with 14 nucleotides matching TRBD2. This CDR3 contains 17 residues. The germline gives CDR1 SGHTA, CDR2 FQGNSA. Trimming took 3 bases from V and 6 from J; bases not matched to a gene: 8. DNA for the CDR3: TGTGCCAGCAGCTTTGCCGGGACTAGCGGGAGTGGTGATACGCAGTATTTT. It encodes CASSFAGTSGSGDTQYF.

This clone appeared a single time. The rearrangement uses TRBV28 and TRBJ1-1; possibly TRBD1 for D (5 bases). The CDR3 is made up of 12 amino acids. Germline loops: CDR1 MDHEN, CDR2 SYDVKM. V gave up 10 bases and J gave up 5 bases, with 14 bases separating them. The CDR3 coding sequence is TGTGCCATCTGGGGCGCAAAGACTGAAGCTTTCTTT. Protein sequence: CAIWGAKTEAFF.

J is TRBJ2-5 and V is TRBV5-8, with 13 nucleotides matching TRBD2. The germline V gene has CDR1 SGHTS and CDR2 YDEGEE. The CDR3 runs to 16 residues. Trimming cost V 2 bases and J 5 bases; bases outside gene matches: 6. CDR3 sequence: CASSFGLAGVGETQYF. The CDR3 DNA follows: TGTGCCAGCAGCTTCGGACTAGCGGGAGTGGGGGAGACCCAGTACTTC.

CDR3 bases: TGCAGTGCTATCCGGGGCACTGAAGCTTTCTTT. Encoded protein: CSAIRGTEAFF. The V call is TRBV20-1, the J call TRBJ1-1, with D unclear. The CDR3 sequence is 11 residues long. Germline lookup yields CDR1 DFQATT and CDR2 SNEGSKA (reference sequence). V shed 4 bases and J shed 4 bases, with 7 bases lying between them.

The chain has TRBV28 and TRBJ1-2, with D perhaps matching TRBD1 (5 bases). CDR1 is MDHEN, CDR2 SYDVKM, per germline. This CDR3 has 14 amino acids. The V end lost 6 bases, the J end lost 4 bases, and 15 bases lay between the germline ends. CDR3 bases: TGTGCCAGCAGCACACCAGGGCGGACCTATGGCTACACCTTC. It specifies CASSTPGRTYGYTF.

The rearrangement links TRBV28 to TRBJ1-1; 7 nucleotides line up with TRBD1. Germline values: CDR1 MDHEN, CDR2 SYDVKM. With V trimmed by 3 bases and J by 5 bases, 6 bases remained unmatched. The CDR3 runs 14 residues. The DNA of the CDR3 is TGTGCCAGCAGTTTGTTACAGGGGCGTACTGAAGCTTTCTTT. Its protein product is CASSLLQGRTEAFF.

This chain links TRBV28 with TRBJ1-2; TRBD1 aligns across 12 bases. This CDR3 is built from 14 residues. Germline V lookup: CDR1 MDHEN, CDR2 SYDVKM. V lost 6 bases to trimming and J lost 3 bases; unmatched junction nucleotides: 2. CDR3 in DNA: TGTGCCAGCAGGGGACAGGGGGCTGACTATGGCTACACCTTC. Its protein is CASRGQGADYGYTF.

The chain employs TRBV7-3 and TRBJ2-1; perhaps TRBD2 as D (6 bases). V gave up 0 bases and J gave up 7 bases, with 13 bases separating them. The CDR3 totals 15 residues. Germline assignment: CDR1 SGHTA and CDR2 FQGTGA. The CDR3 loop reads CASSLTPGARNEQFF. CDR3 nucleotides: TGTGCCAGCAGCTTAACCCCGGGAGCGAGGAATGAGCAGTTCTTC.

Here the CDR3 reads CASSLGQGNNQPQHF. The CDR3 bases are TGTGCCAGCAGCTTGGGACAGGGGAACAATCAGCCCCAGCATTTT. The chain joins TRBV7-2 to TRBJ1-5; 10 positions agree with TRBD1. Germline values: CDR1 SGHTA, CDR2 FQGNSA. Germline trimming cut 3 bases from V and 3 bases from J; bases unmatched to any gene: 2. CDR3 length equals 15 residues.

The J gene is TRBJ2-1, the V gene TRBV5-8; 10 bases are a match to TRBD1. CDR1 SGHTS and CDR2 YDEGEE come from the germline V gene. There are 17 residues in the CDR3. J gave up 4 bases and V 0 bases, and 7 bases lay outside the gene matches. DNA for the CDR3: TGTGCCAGCAGCTTGGTAAGCGGGACAGGGGCGTACAATGAGCAGTTCTTC. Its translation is CASSLVSGTGAYNEQFF. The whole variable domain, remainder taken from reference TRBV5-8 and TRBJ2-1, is EAGVTQSPTHLIKTRGQQATLRCSPISGHTSVYWYQQALGLGLQFLLWYDEGEERNRGNFPPRFSGRQFPNYSSELNVNALELEDSALYLCASSLVSGTGAYNEQFFGPGTRLTVL.

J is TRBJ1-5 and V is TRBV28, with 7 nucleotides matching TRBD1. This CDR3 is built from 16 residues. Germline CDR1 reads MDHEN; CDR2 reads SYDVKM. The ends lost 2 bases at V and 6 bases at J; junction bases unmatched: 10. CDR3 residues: CASSLSHRGGGQPQHF. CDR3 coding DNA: TGTGCCAGCAGTTTAAGCCACAGGGGCGGTGGTCAGCCCCAGCATTTT.

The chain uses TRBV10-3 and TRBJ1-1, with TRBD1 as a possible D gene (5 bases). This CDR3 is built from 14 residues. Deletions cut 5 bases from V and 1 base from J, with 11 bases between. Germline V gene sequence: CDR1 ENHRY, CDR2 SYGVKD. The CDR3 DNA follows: TGTGCCATCAGTACGGGACTTAGGAACACTGAAGCTTTCTTT. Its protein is CAISTGLRNTEAFF.

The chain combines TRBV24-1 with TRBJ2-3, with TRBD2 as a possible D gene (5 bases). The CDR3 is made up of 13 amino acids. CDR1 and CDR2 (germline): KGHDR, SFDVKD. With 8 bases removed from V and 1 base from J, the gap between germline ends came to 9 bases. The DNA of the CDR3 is TGTGCCACCATCGGTAGCGGCACAGATACGCAGTATTTT. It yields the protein CATIGSGTDTQYF.

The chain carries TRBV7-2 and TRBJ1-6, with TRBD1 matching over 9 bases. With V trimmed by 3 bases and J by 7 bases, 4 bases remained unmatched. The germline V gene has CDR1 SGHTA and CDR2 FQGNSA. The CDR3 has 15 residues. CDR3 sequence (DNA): TGTGCCAGCAGCTTCAGACAGGGGGAGAATTCACCCCTCCACTTT. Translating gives CASSFRQGENSPLHF. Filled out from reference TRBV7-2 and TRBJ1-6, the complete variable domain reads GAGVSQSPSNKVTEKGKDVELRCDPISGHTALYWYRQSLGQGLEFLIYFQGNSAPDKSGLPSDRFSAERTGGSVSTLTIQRTQQEDSAVYLCASSFRQGENSPLHFGNGTRLTVT.

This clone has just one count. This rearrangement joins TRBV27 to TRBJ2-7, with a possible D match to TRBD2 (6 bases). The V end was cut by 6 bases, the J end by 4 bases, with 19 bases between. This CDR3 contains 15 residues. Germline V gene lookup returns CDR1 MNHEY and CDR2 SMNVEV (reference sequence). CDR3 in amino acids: CASRPWGDGIYEQYF. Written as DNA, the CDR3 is TGTGCCAGCAGACCCTGGGGGGACGGCATATACGAGCAGTACTTC.

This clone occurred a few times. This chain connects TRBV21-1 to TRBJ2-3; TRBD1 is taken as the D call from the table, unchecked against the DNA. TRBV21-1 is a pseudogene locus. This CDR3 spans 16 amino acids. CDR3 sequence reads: CASSSRGYHLGCTQYF. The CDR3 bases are TGTGCCAGCAGCTCAAGGGGGTACCACCTTGGGTGTACGCAGTATTTT.

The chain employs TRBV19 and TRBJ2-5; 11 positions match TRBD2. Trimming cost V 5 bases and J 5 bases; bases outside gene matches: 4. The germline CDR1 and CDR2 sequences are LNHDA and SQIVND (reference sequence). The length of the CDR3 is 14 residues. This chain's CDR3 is CASSELAGDETQYF. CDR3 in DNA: TGTGCCAGTAGTGAACTAGCGGGAGATGAGACCCAGTACTTC. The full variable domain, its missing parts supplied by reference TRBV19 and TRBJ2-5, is DGGITQSPKYLFRKEGQNVTLSCEQNLNHDAMYWYRQDPGQGLRLIYYSQIVNDFQKGDIAEGYSVSREKKESFPLTVTSAQKNPTAFYLCASSELAGDETQYFGPGTRLLVL.

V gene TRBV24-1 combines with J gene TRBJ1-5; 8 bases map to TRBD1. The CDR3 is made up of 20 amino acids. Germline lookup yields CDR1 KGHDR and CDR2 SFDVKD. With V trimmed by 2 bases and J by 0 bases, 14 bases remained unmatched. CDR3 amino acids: CATSDSGGQGADSSNQPQHF. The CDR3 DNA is TGTGCCACCAGTGATTCCGGCGGGCAGGGGGCTGATAGTAGCAATCAGCCCCAGCATTTT.

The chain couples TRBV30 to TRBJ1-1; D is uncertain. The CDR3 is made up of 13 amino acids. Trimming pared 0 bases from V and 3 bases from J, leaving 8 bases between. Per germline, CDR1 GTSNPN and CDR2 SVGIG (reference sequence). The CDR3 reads CAWSVREDTEAFF. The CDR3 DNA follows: TGTGCCTGGAGTGTAAGGGAGGACACTGAAGCTTTCTTT.

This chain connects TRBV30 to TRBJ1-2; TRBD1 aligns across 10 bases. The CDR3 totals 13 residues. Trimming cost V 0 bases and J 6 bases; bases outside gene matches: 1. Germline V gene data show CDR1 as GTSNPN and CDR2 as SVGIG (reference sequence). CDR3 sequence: CAWSVGTGDGYTF. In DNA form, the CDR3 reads TGTGCCTGGAGTGTAGGGACAGGGGATGGCTACACCTTC.

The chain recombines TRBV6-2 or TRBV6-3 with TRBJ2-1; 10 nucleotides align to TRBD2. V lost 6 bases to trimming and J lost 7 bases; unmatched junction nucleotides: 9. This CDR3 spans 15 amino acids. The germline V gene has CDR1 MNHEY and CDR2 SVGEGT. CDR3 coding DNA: TGTGCCAGCAGCTCTATAGCGGGAGGCCGGAATGAGCAGTTCTTC. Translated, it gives CASSSIAGGRNEQFF.

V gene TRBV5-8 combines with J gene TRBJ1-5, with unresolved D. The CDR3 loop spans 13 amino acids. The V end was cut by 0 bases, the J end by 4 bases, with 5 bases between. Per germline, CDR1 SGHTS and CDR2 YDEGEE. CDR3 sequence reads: CASSLGRNQPQHF. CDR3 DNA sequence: TGTGCCAGCAGCTTGGGTAGAAATCAGCCCCAGCATTTT. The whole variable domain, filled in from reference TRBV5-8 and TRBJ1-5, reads EAGVTQSPTHLIKTRGQQATLRCSPISGHTSVYWYQQALGLGLQFLLWYDEGEERNRGNFPPRFSGRQFPNYSSELNVNALELEDSALYLCASSLGRNQPQHFGDGTRLSIL.

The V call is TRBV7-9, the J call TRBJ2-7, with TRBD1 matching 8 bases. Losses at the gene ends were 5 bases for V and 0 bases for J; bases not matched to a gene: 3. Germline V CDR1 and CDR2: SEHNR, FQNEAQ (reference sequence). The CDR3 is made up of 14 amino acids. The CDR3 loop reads CASSRDRSSYEQYF. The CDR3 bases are TGTGCCAGCAGCCGGGACAGGTCCTCCTACGAGCAGTACTTC.

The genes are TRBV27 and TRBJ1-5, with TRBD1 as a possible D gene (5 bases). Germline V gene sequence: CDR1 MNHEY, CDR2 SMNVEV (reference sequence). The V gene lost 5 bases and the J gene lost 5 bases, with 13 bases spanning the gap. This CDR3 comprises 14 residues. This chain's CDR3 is CASSLPGLDQPQHF. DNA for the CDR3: TGTGCCAGCAGTCTGCCAGGGTTGGATCAGCCCCAGCATTTT.

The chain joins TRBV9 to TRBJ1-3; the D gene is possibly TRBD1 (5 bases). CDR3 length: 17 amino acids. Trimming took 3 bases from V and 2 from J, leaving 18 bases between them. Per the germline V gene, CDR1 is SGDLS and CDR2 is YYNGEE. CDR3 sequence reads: CASSATAGQGAGNTIYF. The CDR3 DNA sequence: TGTGCCAGCAGCGCCACGGCAGGGCAGGGCGCTGGAAACACCATATATTTT.